The next 26 T cell receptor beta chains were all read from a single sample in a study of shared clonotypes between healthy human individuals (dated by TCRdb to 2020 to 2021). The library was prepared using the immunoSEQ multiplex PCR assay. TCRdb mirrors the immuneACCESS table, restricted to in-frame sequences. Some clones are absent from its copies; in checked studies, under half trace to an unresolved V gene, and the reason for the others is unknown. The table for this sample lists over a million clones; around 97% of them were counted only once. The leading ten clones occupy about 1.2% of the sample. Specimen: naive CD4+ T cells sorted from blood. Reading the label with the study, this specimen's cell subset or site is: CD45RA+ positively selected. The receptor source for this set is a man aged 25-45 years in good health.

This clone was picked up one time. This chain uses TRBV5-1 with TRBJ1-2, with unresolved D. V was clipped by 0 bases and J by 7 bases, with 13 bases between them. Germline V gene data show CDR1 as SGHRS and CDR2 as YFSETQ. The CDR3 is 14 residues long. The CDR3 region is CASSLGLTTSGYTF. CDR3 in DNA: TGCGCCAGCAGCTTGGGCTTGACTACGAGTGGCTACACCTTC.

This clone was detected only once. This sequence joins TRBV4-1 and TRBJ2-3; D gene ambiguous. In germline, CDR1 is MGHRA, CDR2 YSYEKL. With 4 bases removed from V and 5 bases from J, the gap between germline ends came to 16 bases. There are 15 residues in the CDR3. CDR3 loop: CASSPPEVAGDTQYF. The CDR3 coding sequence is TGCGCCAGCAGCCCCCCCGAGGTAGCTGGAGATACGCAGTATTTT.

The chain uses TRBV9 and TRBJ2-1; TRBD1 matches at 9 bases. The CDR3 length is 15 residues. V gave up 4 bases and J gave up 7 bases; unmatched junction bases: 9. Germline values: CDR1 SGDLS, CDR2 YYNGEE. The CDR3 sequence is CASSLQGAGTNEQFF. In nucleotides, the CDR3 is TGTGCCAGCAGCTTACAGGGGGCCGGAACGAATGAGCAGTTCTTC.

The V call is TRBV5-1, the J call TRBJ1-1; D is unresolved. The germline gives CDR1 SGHRS, CDR2 YFSETQ. CDR3 size: 13 residues. Trimming left V 0 bases short and J 7 bases short, with 10 bases between. CDR3 residues: CASSLVARDEAFF. CDR3 coding DNA: TGCGCCAGCAGCTTGGTGGCAAGAGATGAAGCTTTCTTT. Drawing the rest from reference TRBV5-1 and TRBJ1-1, the complete variable domain is KAGVTQTPRYLIKTRGQQVTLSCSPISGHRSVSWYQQTPGQGLQFLFEYFSETQRNKGNFPGRFSGRQFSNSRSEMNVSTLELGDSALYLCASSLVARDEAFFGQGTRLTVV.

The rearrangement links TRBV2 to TRBJ2-5; D is tentatively TRBD1 or TRBD2 (5 bases each). CDR1 and CDR2 from the germline V gene are SNHLY and FYNNEI. Trimming removed 7 bases from V and 2 bases from J, with 14 bases in between. CDR3 length: 14 residues. This chain's CDR3 is CASIGIDSQETQYF. The CDR3 region has the DNA TGTGCCAGCATCGGGATAGACAGTCAAGAGACCCAGTACTTC.

Here the CDR3 DNA reads TGTGCCATCAGCCACGGACTAGCGGACAATGAGCAGTTCTTC. This encodes CAISHGLADNEQFF. The chain employs TRBV10-3 and TRBJ2-1; 10 nucleotides align to TRBD2. V shed 6 bases, J shed 5 bases, and the junction held 4 bases outside the gene matches. The CDR3 consists of 14 residues. Germline V gene sequence: CDR1 ENHRY, CDR2 SYGVKD.

The chain combines TRBV7-3 with TRBJ2-1, with 11 bases fitting TRBD2. In germline, CDR1 is SGHTA, CDR2 FQGTGA. This CDR3 has 15 residues. V dropped 2 bases and J dropped 8; count of bases not matched to a gene: 5. The chain's CDR3 is CASSLSSGRPHEQFF. Written as DNA, the CDR3 is TGTGCCAGCAGCTTATCTAGCGGGAGGCCCCATGAGCAGTTCTTC.

The gene calls are TRBV5-5 and TRBJ2-7; TRBD2 matches at 11 bases. Looked up from germline, CDR1 is SGHKS and CDR2 is YYEKEE (reference sequence). The CDR3 consists of 17 residues. V was clipped by 3 bases and J by 3 bases; unmatched bases: 11. CDR3 DNA: TGTGCCAGCAGCTCGCGAACCCTAGCGGGGGGATTCTACGAGCAGTACTTC. Its translation: CASSSRTLAGGFYEQYF.

The chain has TRBV29-1 and TRBJ2-5; TRBD2 might be the D (5 bases). V lost 7 bases and J 3 bases, leaving 12 bases between the germline ends. Germline V gives CDR1 SQVTM, CDR2 ANQGSEA. This CDR3 contains 12 residues. The CDR3 is CSARTREETQYF. CDR3 nucleotide sequence: TGCAGCGCTCGAACTAGGGAAGAGACCCAGTACTTC.

The chain recombines TRBV4-3 with TRBJ2-2; a possible D gene is TRBD1 (5 bases). Germline CDR1 LGHNA, CDR2 YSLEER. Trimming cost V 2 bases and J 9 bases, with 13 bases left between them. The CDR3 covers 14 residues. The CDR3 here is CASSQRRGLRELFF. For the CDR3, the DNA is TGCGCCAGCAGCCAACGAAGGGGTCTGCGGGAGCTGTTTTTT.

V is TRBV12-5 and J is TRBJ2-1; D gene unclear. The germline V gene encodes CDR1 LGHNT and CDR2 FRNRAP. V was cut by 2 bases and J by 9 bases, with 8 bases left in between. This CDR3 contains 12 residues. CDR3 sequence: CASGLIRSEQFF. The CDR3 DNA follows: TGTGCTAGTGGTTTGATTAGAAGTGAGCAGTTCTTC.

The rearrangement uses TRBV18 and TRBJ2-1; D gene unclear. Germline V gene lookup returns CDR1 KGHSH and CDR2 LQKENI. The CDR3 is made up of 16 amino acids. V lost 0 bases and J 8 bases, leaving 17 bases between the germline ends. CDR3 sequence (DNA): TGTGCCAGCTCACCACCGAGTCCCCATACTATCCATGAGCAGTTCTTC. It encodes CASSPPSPHTIHEQFF. Using reference TRBV18 and TRBJ2-1 for the parts outside the CDR3, the full variable domain is NAGVMQNPRHLVRRRGQEARLRCSPMKGHSHVYWYRQLPEEGLKFMVYLQKENIIDESGMPKERFSAEFPKEGPSILRIQQVVRGDSAAYFCASSPPSPHTIHEQFFGPGTRLTVL.

The V call is TRBV11-2, the J call TRBJ2-3; 7 positions match TRBD2. The V gene's germline CDR1 is SGHAT and CDR2 FQNNGV. This CDR3 is 16 amino acids long. V shed 5 bases, J shed 0 bases, and the junction held 8 bases outside the gene matches. The CDR3 loop is CASSKLPAGSTDTQYF. The CDR3 nucleotides read TGTGCCAGCAGCAAACTGCCAGCGGGAAGCACAGATACGCAGTATTTT.

The chain carries TRBV2 and TRBJ2-2; 16 positions match TRBD2. CDR1 and CDR2 from the germline V gene are SNHLY and FYNNEI. This CDR3 has 17 amino acids. Germline trimming cut 5 bases from V and 7 bases from J; bases unmatched to any gene: 7. This chain's CDR3 is CASSSGLAGGYRGELFF. CDR3 bases: TGTGCCAGCAGTTCGGGACTAGCGGGAGGGTATCGCGGGGAGCTGTTTTTT.

The V gene is TRBV5-4, the J gene TRBJ1-4, with 7 bases lining up with TRBD1. The ends lost 4 bases at V and 3 bases at J; junction bases unmatched: 6. There are 15 residues in the CDR3. Looked up from germline, CDR1 is SGHNT and CDR2 is YYREEE (reference sequence). The CDR3 DNA follows: TGTGCCAGCAGCCTACTGGGACAGTCTAATGAAAAACTGTTTTTT. Translated: CASSLLGQSNEKLFF.

This clone turned up a few times. V is TRBV29-1 and J is TRBJ2-5, with D possibly being TRBD1 (6 bases). V lost 7 bases, J lost 0 bases, and 12 bases lay in between. This CDR3 region has 13 residues. Germline-derived CDR1 and CDR2 are SQVTM and ANQGSEA. CDR3 sequence (DNA): TGCAGCGGTGGACAGACGTACCAAGAGACCCAGTACTTC. It encodes CSGGQTYQETQYF.

This chain uses TRBV7-7 with TRBJ1-2, with 7 bases aligning to TRBD1. The V segment lost 5 bases and the J segment 6 bases; nucleotides outside the gene matches: 12. Germline CDR1 SSHAT, CDR2 FNYEAQ (reference sequence). CDR3 length: 15 amino acids. CDR3 DNA sequence: TGTGCCAGCAGCCCCCTGGGGAGGGGGCGTGATGGCTACACCTTC. It is translated as CASSPLGRGRDGYTF.

J is TRBJ2-1 and V is TRBV9; a possible D gene is TRBD2 (6 bases). Germline-derived CDR1 and CDR2 are SGDLS and YYNGEE. V lost 2 bases and J 3 bases, leaving 9 bases between the germline ends. The CDR3 covers 14 residues. The CDR3 loop is CASSVSRDYNEQFF. The CDR3 DNA is TGTGCCAGCAGCGTTTCGCGGGACTACAATGAGCAGTTCTTC. Full variable domain (rest looked up from reference TRBV9 and TRBJ2-1): DSGVTQTPKHLITATGQRVTLRCSPRSGDLSVYWYQQSLDQGLQFLIQYYNGEERAKGNILERFSAQQFPDLHSELNLSSLELGDSALYFCASSVSRDYNEQFFGPGTRLTVL.

This rearrangement joins TRBV11-2 to TRBJ2-7; the match to TRBD2 covers 11 bases. This CDR3 has 16 amino acids. The V and J ends lost 1 base and 1 base, in that order; junction bases with no gene match: 3. Germline V gene data show CDR1 as SGHAT and CDR2 as FQNNGV. The CDR3 loop is CASSLGLAGISYEQYF. The CDR3 DNA reads TGTGCCAGCAGCTTAGGACTAGCGGGGATATCCTACGAGCAGTACTTC.

V gene TRBV18 combines with J gene TRBJ1-1; D is undetermined. The germline CDR1 and CDR2 sequences are KGHSH and LQKENI. V lost 2 bases and J 0 bases, leaving 7 bases between the germline ends. The CDR3 spans 14 residues. CDR3 nucleotide sequence: TGTGCCAGCTCACCATTGAGGATGAACACTGAAGCTTTCTTT. It is translated as CASSPLRMNTEAFF.

This chain links TRBV7-9 with TRBJ2-3, with D perhaps TRBD1 or TRBD2 (5 bases each). Between the trimmed V and J ends, which lost 1 base and 0 bases, there was a span of 11 bases. This CDR3 has 16 residues. Germline values: CDR1 SEHNR, CDR2 FQNEAQ (reference sequence). The CDR3 region has the DNA TGTGCCAGCAGCTTAGTTCGGGGACCTAGCACAGATACGCAGTATTTT. The encoded protein is CASSLVRGPSTDTQYF.

The genes are TRBV6-6 and TRBJ1-3, with TRBD1 identical over 8 bases. The germline gives CDR1 MNHNY, CDR2 SVGAGI (reference sequence). The CDR3 sequence is 15 residues long. V lost 2 bases and J lost 4; bases outside the gene matches: 4. The CDR3 here is CASSYTQGAGNTIYF. CDR3 coding DNA: TGTGCCAGCAGTTACACGCAGGGGGCGGGAAACACCATATATTTT.

The chain uses TRBV30 and TRBJ1-2; TRBD1 might be the D (6 bases). The V gene's germline CDR1 is GTSNPN and CDR2 SVGIG (reference sequence). The CDR3 contains 13 residues. The germline V and J ends were trimmed by 1 base and 3 bases, with 9 bases remaining between them. CDR3 in amino acids: CAWSEDRHYGYTF. In DNA form, the CDR3 reads TGTGCCTGGAGTGAAGACAGGCACTATGGCTACACCTTC. The entire variable domain, with the rest obtained from reference TRBV30 and TRBJ1-2, is as follows: SQTIHQWPATLVQPVGSPLSLECTVEGTSNPNLYWYRQAAGRGLQLLFYSVGIGQISSEVPQNLSASRPQDRQFILSSKKLLLSDSGFYLCAWSEDRHYGYTFGSGTRLTVV.

The gene calls are TRBV28 and TRBJ1-1, with D possibly TRBD1 on 5 matching bases. The V and J ends lost 6 bases and 1 base respectively, with 6 bases between them. Germline CDR1 is MDHEN and CDR2 is SYDVKM. This CDR3 has 12 amino acids. CDR3 region: CASSQGNTEAFF. In nucleotides, the CDR3 is TGTGCCAGCAGCCAGGGGAACACTGAAGCTTTCTTT.

CDR3 DNA: TGTGCCAGCAGCCAAAGGACAGCCTACAATGAGCAGTTCTTC. Translating it yields CASSQRTAYNEQFF. The chain has TRBV14 and TRBJ2-1, with D perhaps matching TRBD1 (6 bases). Trimming pared 2 bases from V and 2 bases from J, leaving 7 bases between. The CDR3 covers 14 residues. Germline CDR1 is SGHDN and CDR2 is FVKESK. Full variable domain (rest looked up from reference TRBV14 and TRBJ2-1): EAGVTQFPSHSVIEKGQTVTLRCDPISGHDNLYWYRRVMGKEIKFLLHFVKESKQDESGMPNNRFLAERTGGTYSTLKVQPAELEDSGVYFCASSQRTAYNEQFFGPGTRLTVL.

The chain is built from TRBV6-6 and TRBJ2-7; D call uncertain. CDR1 and CDR2 from the germline V gene are MNHNY and SVGAGI (reference sequence). The CDR3 spans 11 residues. V was cut by 6 bases and J by 3 bases, with 6 bases left in between. The CDR3 region is CASSAHYEQYF. The CDR3 nucleotides are TGTGCCAGCAGCGCCCACTACGAGCAGTACTTC.